This entry concerns a single T cell receptor beta chain. Only a few counts were recorded for this clone. Its binding antigen is unknown. No much larger clonotype is one base removed from it; base qualities were not supplied. These data come from a study of OX40 agonist ivuxolimab in advanced cancers. Background on the whole study: Ivuxolimab was a fully human IgG2 agonistic monoclonal antibody targeting the costimulatory receptor OX40 (CD134). Of the 50 or so patients in dose escalation, some 20 had hepatocellular carcinoma, some 15 had melanoma, 9 had renal cell carcinoma and 9 had head and neck cancer. Patients were allowed to have had prior anti-PD-1, anti-PD-L1 or anti-CTLA-4 therapy, and around 40% of the dose-escalation patients had previously received checkpoint inhibitors. A male proportion of around 80% and a mean age of around 60 years, ranging from roughly 23 to 79, were recorded for the dose-escalation cohort. Partial responses were achieved by three dose-escalation patients, of whom one had hepatocellular carcinoma and two had cutaneous melanoma. The point of sequencing TCRbeta in the periphery was to test whether ivuxolimab changed TCR sequence diversity and drove clonal T-cell expansion. The paper describes the monotherapy dose-escalation part (N ≈ 49 patients) of the phase I trial of ivuxolimab. Intravenous ivuxolimab was administered to patients every 2 weeks at six dose levels: 0.01, 0.1, 0.3, 1.5, 3 and 10 mg/kg. What the authors observed across the whole study: At doses from 0.1 to 3.0 mg/kg, clonal expansion was seen in both CD4+ and CD8+ blood T cells between baseline and week 6. After ivuxolimab, expanded clones were on average more numerous among CD8+ T cells than among CD4+ T cells. Which antigens the clonally expanded peripheral T cells were specific for was not determined. Partial responders in the 0.1-3.0 mg/kg groups had among the lowest normalized peripheral clonal expansion, especially among CD8+ T cells. Low levels of normalized T-cell clonal expansion were also shown by some nonresponding patients.

The trial excluded patients who had a history of autoimmune disease or who were on systemic immunosuppression. Peripheral blood for TCR sequencing was collected from all dose cohorts at baseline, on cycle 4 day 1, and on cycle 7 day 1. Samples were obtained from an open-label, multicenter, first-in-human phase I dose-escalation trial of ivuxolimab. Adults with locally advanced or metastatic melanoma, renal cell carcinoma, hepatocellular carcinoma or head and neck squamous cell carcinoma were enrolled in the trial. Before TCR sequencing, CD4+ T cells and CD8+ T cells were sorted from peripheral blood as separate populations. Genomic DNA was extracted from sorted cells for sequencing of the TCRbeta CDR3 region. The immunoSEQ Assay was used to sequence the TCRbeta CDR3 regions. What TCRdb holds here is the immuneACCESS table cut down to in-frame rearrangements. Part of the clones is not present; checked against another copy, under half of the missing clones reflect an unresolved V gene, and the others are unexplained. The table for this sample lists around 100,000 clones; roughly nine tenths of them were counted only once. Approximately 2.5% of the sample rests with the top ten.

Via the germline V gene, CDR1 is SNHLY and CDR2 FYNNEI. V loses 6 bases of germline sequence and J loses 6 bases, and the interval between the two ends is 15 bases. Counted from cysteine to phenylalanine, this CDR3 has 13 amino acids. The only DNA kept is the CDR3, 39 bases in frame from the first base. The chain was built from TRBV2 and TRBJ2-7, with TRBD2 perhaps the D gene, on 6 matching bases. The sequencing here drew on CD4+ or CD8+ T cells sorted from blood, taken in a trial of the OX40 agonist ivuxolimab. The receptor's source is an adult with an advanced solid tumor such as melanoma, head and neck, liver or kidney cancer. At the DNA level, the sequence is TGTGCCAGCAGCGGGCGGGAAGGCGGCGAGCAGTACTTC. Its coded protein is CASSGREGGEQYF. Outside the CDR3, residues come from the reference TRBV2 and TRBJ2-7 proteins, so the full variable domain is: EPEVTQTPSHQVTQMGQEVILRCVPISNHLYFYWYRQILGQKVEFLVSFYNNEISEKSEIFDDQFSVERPDGSNFTLKIRSTKLEDSAMYFCASSGREGGEQYFGPGTRLTVT.